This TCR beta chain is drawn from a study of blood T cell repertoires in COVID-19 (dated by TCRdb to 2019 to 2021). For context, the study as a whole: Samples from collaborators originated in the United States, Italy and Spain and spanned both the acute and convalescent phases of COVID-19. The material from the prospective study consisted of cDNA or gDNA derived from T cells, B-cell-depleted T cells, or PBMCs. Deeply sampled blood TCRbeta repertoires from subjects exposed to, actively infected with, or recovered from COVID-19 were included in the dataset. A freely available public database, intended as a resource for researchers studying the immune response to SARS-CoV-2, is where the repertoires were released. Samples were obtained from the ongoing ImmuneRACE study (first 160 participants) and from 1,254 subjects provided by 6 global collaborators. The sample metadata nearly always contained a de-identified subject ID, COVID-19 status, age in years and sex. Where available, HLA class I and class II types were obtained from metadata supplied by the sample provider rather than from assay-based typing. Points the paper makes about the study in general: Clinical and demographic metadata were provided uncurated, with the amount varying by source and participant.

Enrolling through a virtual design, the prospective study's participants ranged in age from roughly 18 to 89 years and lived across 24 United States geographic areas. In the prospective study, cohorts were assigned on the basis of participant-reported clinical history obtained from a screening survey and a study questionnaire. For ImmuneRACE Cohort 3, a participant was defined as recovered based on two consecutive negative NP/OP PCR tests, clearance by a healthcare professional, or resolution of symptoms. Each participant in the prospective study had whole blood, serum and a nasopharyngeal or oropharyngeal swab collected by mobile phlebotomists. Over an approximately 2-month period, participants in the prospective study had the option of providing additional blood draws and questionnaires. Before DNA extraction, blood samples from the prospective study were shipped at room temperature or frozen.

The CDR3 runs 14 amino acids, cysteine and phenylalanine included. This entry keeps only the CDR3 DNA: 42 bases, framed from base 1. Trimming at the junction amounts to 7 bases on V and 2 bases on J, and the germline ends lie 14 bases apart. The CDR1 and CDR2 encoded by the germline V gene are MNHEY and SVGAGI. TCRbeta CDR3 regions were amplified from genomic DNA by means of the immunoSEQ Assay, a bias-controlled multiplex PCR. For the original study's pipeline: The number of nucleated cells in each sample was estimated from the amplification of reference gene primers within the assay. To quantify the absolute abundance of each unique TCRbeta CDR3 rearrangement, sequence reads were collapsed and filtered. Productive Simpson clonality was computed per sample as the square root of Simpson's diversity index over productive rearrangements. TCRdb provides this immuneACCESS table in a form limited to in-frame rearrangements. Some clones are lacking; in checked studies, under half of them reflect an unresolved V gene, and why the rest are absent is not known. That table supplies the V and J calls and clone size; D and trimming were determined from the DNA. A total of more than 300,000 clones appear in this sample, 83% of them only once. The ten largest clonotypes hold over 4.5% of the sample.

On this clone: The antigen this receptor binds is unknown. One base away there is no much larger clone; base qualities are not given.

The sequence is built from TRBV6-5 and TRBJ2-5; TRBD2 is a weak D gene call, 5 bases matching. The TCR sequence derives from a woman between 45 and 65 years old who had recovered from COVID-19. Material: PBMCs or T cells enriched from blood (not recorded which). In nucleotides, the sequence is TGTGCCAGCAAGGTTCGGGGTATGCAAGAGACCCAGTACTTC. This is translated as CASKVRGMQETQYF.